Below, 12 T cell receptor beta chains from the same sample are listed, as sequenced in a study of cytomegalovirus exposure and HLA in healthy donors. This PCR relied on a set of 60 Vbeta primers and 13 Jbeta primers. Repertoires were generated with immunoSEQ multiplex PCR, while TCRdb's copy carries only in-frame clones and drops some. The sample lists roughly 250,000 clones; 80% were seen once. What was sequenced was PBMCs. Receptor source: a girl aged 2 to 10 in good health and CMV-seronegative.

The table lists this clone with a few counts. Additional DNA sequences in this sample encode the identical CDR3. This CDR3 is CASSLGARNSPLHF. CDR3 nucleotide sequence: TGTGCCAGCAGCTTAGGGGCTCGGAATTCACCCCTCCACTTT. The rearrangement uses TRBV7-8 and TRBJ1-6; D not resolved. The germline CDR1 and CDR2 sequences are SGHVS and FQNEAQ. Trimming took 1 base from V and 7 from J, leaving 8 bases between them. The CDR3 covers 14 residues.

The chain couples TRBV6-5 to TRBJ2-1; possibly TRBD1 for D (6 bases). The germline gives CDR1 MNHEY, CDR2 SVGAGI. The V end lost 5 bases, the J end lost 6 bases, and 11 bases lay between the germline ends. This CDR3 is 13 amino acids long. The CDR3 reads CASSPGQFNEQFF. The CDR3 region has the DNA TGTGCCAGCAGTCCCGGACAGTTCAATGAGCAGTTCTTC.

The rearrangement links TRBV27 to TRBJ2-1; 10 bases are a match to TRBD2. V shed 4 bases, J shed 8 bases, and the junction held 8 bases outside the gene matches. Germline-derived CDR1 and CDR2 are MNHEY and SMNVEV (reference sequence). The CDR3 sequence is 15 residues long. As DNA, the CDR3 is TGTGCCAGCAGTTCGGCTAGCGGGAGAATCGATGAGCAGTTCTTC. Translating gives CASSSASGRIDEQFF.

CDR3 sequence: CASSSRDTADTIYF. The CDR3 DNA follows: TGTGCCAGCAGTTCCCGGGACACGGCGGACACCATATATTTT. The J gene is TRBJ1-3, the V gene TRBV27; maybe TRBD1 (6 bases). Germline CDR1 reads MNHEY; CDR2 reads SMNVEV (reference sequence). The CDR3 runs to 14 residues. Trimming took off 4 bases at V and 8 bases at J, with 15 bases between the two ends.

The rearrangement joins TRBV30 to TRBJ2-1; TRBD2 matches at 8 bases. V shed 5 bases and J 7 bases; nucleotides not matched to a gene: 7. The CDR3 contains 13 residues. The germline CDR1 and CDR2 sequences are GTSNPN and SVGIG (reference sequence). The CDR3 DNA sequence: TGTGCCTGGGCTCGCGGGGGGTCGAATGAGCAGTTCTTC. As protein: CAWARGGSNEQFF.

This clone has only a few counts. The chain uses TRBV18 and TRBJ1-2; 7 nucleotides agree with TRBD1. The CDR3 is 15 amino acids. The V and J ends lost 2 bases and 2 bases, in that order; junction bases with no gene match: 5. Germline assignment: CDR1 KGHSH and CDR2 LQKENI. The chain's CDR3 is CASSPLGQSNYGYTF. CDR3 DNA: TGTGCCAGCTCACCATTGGGACAGTCCAACTATGGCTACACCTTC. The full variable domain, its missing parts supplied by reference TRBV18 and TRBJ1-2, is NAGVMQNPRHLVRRRGQEARLRCSPMKGHSHVYWYRQLPEEGLKFMVYLQKENIIDESGMPKERFSAEFPKEGPSILRIQQVVRGDSAAYFCASSPLGQSNYGYTFGSGTRLTVV.

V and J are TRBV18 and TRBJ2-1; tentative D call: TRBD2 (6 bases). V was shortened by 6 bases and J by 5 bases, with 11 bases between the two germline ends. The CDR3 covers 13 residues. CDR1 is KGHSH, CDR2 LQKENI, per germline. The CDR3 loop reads CASSPGENNEQFF. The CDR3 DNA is TGTGCCAGCTCCCCGGGGGAAAACAATGAGCAGTTCTTC.

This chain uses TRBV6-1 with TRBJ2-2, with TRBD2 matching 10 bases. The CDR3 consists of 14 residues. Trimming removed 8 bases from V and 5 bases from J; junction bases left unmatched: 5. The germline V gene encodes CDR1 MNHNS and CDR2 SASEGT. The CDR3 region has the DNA TGTGCCAGCTTAGCGGGACTAGCGACCGGGGAGCTGTTTTTT. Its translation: CASLAGLATGELFF.

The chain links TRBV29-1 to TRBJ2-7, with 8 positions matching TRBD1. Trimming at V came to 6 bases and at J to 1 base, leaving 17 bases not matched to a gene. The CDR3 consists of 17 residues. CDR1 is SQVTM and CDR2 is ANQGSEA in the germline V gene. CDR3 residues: CSVRRALSGGQSYEQYF. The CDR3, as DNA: TGCAGCGTCCGCCGGGCCCTGTCAGGGGGCCAGTCCTACGAGCAGTACTTC.

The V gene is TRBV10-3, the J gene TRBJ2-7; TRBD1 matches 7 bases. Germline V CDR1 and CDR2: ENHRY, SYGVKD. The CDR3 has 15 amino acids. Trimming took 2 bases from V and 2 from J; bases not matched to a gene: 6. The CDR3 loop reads CAISEGRDRAYEQYF. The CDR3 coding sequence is TGTGCCATCAGTGAGGGCAGGGACAGAGCCTACGAGCAGTACTTC.

The CDR3 DNA is TGTGCCAGCAGCTTGGGTGGGAGGGTAGTCTATGAGCAGTTCTTC. This gives the protein CASSLGGRVVYEQFF. This chain connects TRBV5-4 to TRBJ2-1; 7 positions match TRBD2. CDR3 length: 15 amino acids. Germline values: CDR1 SGHNT, CDR2 YYREEE (reference sequence). The trim removed 0 bases at V and 8 bases at J, leaving 8 bases unmatched.

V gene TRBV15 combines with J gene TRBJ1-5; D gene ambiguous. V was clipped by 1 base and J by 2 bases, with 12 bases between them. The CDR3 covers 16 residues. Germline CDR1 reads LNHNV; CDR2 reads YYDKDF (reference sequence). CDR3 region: CATSRGESIGNQPQHF. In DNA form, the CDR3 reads TGTGCCACCAGCAGAGGGGAGAGCATAGGCAATCAGCCCCAGCATTTT. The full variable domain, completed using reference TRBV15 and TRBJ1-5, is DAMVIQNPRYQVTQFGKPVTLSCSQTLNHNVMYWYQQKSSQAPKLLFHYYDKDFNNEADTPDNFQSRRPNTSFCFLDIRSPGLGDTAMYLCATSRGESIGNQPQHFGDGTRLSIL.